This T cell receptor (beta chain) was identified in a study of neurological immune-mediated disorders. Study context: The approximately 34 multiple sclerosis patients comprised approximately 30 relapsing-remitting and 3 secondary progressive cases.

The germline V gene has CDR1 SGHRS and CDR2 YFSETQ. The CDR3 consists of 13 residues. Deletions cut 4 bases from V and 5 bases from J, with 12 bases between. This clonotype was detected many times. TCRdb reanalysed the 5' RACE reads using MiXCR and keeps one entry per CDR3 protein. The sample records about 52,000 distinct CDR3 sequences, around 4% being singletons. Specimen: PBMCs. This TCR was recovered from a man aged 60 to 75 with multiple sclerosis. The chain employs TRBV5-1 and TRBJ1-1, with D unclear. The CDR3 DNA sequence: TGCGCCAGCAGCGTCCCAAGGGAAACTGAAGCTTTCTTT. Translating it yields CASSVPRETEAFF.